These 21 T cell receptor beta chains share one sample of origin, sequenced in a study of CD8 T cells in Susac syndrome. Random hexamers were used to reverse transcribe the RNA input (roughly 0.5 to 1 ug). Each CDR3 protein is one row after TCRdb ran MiXCR on the immunoSEQ multiplex PCR reads. This table holds about 140,000 distinct CDR3 sequences, around 95% found once. Sequences were obtained from CD4+ T cells from PBMCs. These receptors all come from a human donor with multiple sclerosis.

The J gene is TRBJ2-5, the V gene TRBV12-3 or TRBV12-4; TRBD2 matches at 8 bases. This CDR3 region has 17 residues. V gave up 4 bases and J gave up 4 bases; unmatched junction bases: 14. CDR3 residues: CASSYSGGGTSRETQYF. The DNA for the CDR3 is TGTGCCAGCAGTTATTCTGGCGGGGGGACGTCAAGAGAGACCCAGTACTTC.

J is TRBJ2-1 and V is TRBV29-1; the match to TRBD1 covers 9 bases. Trimming cost V 7 bases and J 4 bases; bases outside gene matches: 8. Germline V CDR1 and CDR2: SQVTM, ANQGSEA. The CDR3 loop spans 14 amino acids. CDR3 sequence reads: CSAYGTGQYNEQFF. The CDR3 DNA reads as TGCAGCGCCTACGGGACAGGGCAATACAATGAGCAGTTCTTC.

The chain joins TRBV10-3 to TRBJ2-1, with TRBD2 matching 14 bases. J lost 8 bases, V lost 7 bases, and 10 bases had no gene match. The CDR3 runs 16 residues. CDR1 and CDR2 (germline): ENHRY, SYGVKD. The CDR3 is CAITRLAGGLMDEQFF. For the CDR3, the DNA is TGTGCCATCACTCGACTAGCGGGGGGGCTAATGGATGAGCAGTTCTTC.

This chain connects TRBV3-1 to TRBJ2-2; perhaps TRBD1 as D (6 bases). Germline V gene lookup returns CDR1 LGHDT and CDR2 YNNKEL (reference sequence). Trimming removed 6 bases from V and 6 bases from J, with 8 bases in between. The CDR3 sequence is 12 residues long. The DNA of the CDR3 is TGTGCCAGCAGGCCAGGGGCCGGGGAGCTGTTTTTT. This encodes CASRPGAGELFF. The whole variable domain, filled in from reference TRBV3-1 and TRBJ2-2, reads DTAVSQTPKYLVTQMGNDKSIKCEQNLGHDTMYWYKQDSKKFLKIMFSYNNKELIINETVPNRFSPKSPDKAHLNLHINSLELGDSAVYFCASRPGAGELFFGEGSRLTVL.

The CDR3 region has the DNA TGTGCCAGCAGCTTCCAAGGGACAGGGATCAACTCCTACGAGCAGTACTTC. Translating gives CASSFQGTGINSYEQYF. The rearrangement uses TRBV11-2 and TRBJ2-7; 9 nucleotides align to TRBD1. Germline values: CDR1 SGHAT, CDR2 FQNNGV. V dropped 3 bases and J dropped 0; count of bases not matched to a gene: 9. The CDR3 totals 17 residues.

V gene TRBV20-1 combines with J gene TRBJ2-5, with D unclear. CDR3 length: 13 residues. The germline V gene has CDR1 DFQATT and CDR2 SNEGSKA (reference sequence). Trimming cost V 8 bases and J 1 base, with 14 bases left between them. The CDR3 here is CSLKVAVQETQYF. CDR3 sequence (DNA): TGCAGTCTAAAGGTGGCAGTCCAAGAGACCCAGTACTTC.

This chain links TRBV7-9 with TRBJ2-1; no reliable D call. CDR1 SEHNR and CDR2 FQNEAQ come from the germline V gene (reference sequence). Between the trimmed V and J ends, which lost 6 bases and 8 bases, there was a span of 20 bases. This CDR3 contains 15 residues. The CDR3 DNA is TGTGCCAGCAGTTCCGGACGGATATCTTGGGATGAGCAGTTCTTC. Residues: CASSSGRISWDEQFF.

The chain employs TRBV28 and TRBJ2-5; tentatively, D is TRBD1 or TRBD2 (6 bases each). Trimming took 2 bases from V and 6 from J, leaving 13 bases between them. Germline CDR1 reads MDHEN; CDR2 reads SYDVKM. There are 14 residues in the CDR3. CDR3: CASSLGGLAQTQYF. The CDR3 coding sequence is TGTGCCAGCAGTTTAGGGGGGCTAGCACAGACCCAGTACTTC. Supplemented by reference TRBV28 and TRBJ2-5, the full variable domain reads DVKVTQSSRYLVKRTGEKVFLECVQDMDHENMFWYRQDPGLGLRLIYFSYDVKMKEKGDIPEGYSVSREKKERFSLILESASTNQTSMYLCASSLGGLAQTQYFGPGTRLLVL.

The chain links TRBV30 to TRBJ1-6; tentative D call: TRBD1 (5 bases). V lost 1 base to trimming and J lost 10 bases, with 17 bases between them. CDR1 and CDR2 from the germline V gene are GTSNPN and SVGIG (reference sequence). This CDR3 is built from 15 residues. The DNA for the CDR3 is TGTGCCTGGAGTGCTTCGAAGGGGAGCGTCTCACCCCTCCACTTT. Protein sequence: CAWSASKGSVSPLHF. The whole variable domain, remainder taken from reference TRBV30 and TRBJ1-6, is SQTIHQWPATLVQPVGSPLSLECTVEGTSNPNLYWYRQAAGRGLQLLFYSVGIGQISSEVPQNLSASRPQDRQFILSSKKLLLSDSGFYLCAWSASKGSVSPLHFGNGTRLTVT.

This clonotype was picked up one time. This sequence joins TRBV20-1 and TRBJ1-1; a possible D gene is TRBD1 (5 bases). Germline CDR1 is DFQATT and CDR2 is SNEGSKA (reference sequence). The CDR3 is made up of 14 amino acids. V lost 1 base to trimming and J lost 6 bases, with 15 bases between them. The CDR3 DNA is TGCAGTGCTAGAGCCGGGGGGGAAATCGCTGAAGCTTTCTTT. Its protein product is CSARAGGEIAEAFF.

This rearrangement joins TRBV20-1 to TRBJ2-1, with D possibly TRBD1 on 6 matching bases. Per germline, CDR1 DFQATT and CDR2 SNEGSKA (reference sequence). The CDR3 runs to 14 residues. Deletions cut 7 bases from V and 2 bases from J, with 15 bases between. CDR3 coding DNA: TGCAGTGTCAGGGGCAGGGGCCCCTACAATGAGCAGTTCTTC. Its translation is CSVRGRGPYNEQFF.

The chain has TRBV12-3 or TRBV12-4 and TRBJ2-1; TRBD2 aligns across 9 bases. V lost 6 bases and J lost 5; bases outside the gene matches: 5. The CDR3 length is 14 residues. The CDR3 sequence is CASRTSGPNNEQFF. The CDR3 DNA reads TGTGCCAGCAGGACTAGCGGACCTAACAATGAGCAGTTCTTC.

The gene calls are TRBV9 and TRBJ2-3, with 7 bases that match TRBD2. With V trimmed by 0 bases and J by 8 bases, 9 bases remained unmatched. There are 15 residues in the CDR3. Germline CDR1 is SGDLS and CDR2 is YYNGEE. For the CDR3, the DNA is TGTGCCAGCAGCGTAGAGCTCCGCGGGGGAGGTACGCAGTATTTT. Protein sequence: CASSVELRGGGTQYF.

The J gene is TRBJ2-5, the V gene TRBV15, with a possible D match to TRBD1 (6 bases). The CDR3 has 13 amino acids. V dropped 4 bases and J dropped 3 bases, with 9 bases sitting between them. CDR1 and CDR2 from the germline V gene are LNHNV and YYDKDF (reference sequence). The CDR3 reads CATSTNREETQYF. The CDR3 DNA reads TGTGCCACCAGCACCAACAGGGAAGAGACCCAGTACTTC.

The gene calls are TRBV5-4 and TRBJ1-1, with 7 positions matching TRBD1. V dropped 9 bases and J dropped 1; count of bases not matched to a gene: 9. The CDR3 runs to 14 residues. The germline V gene encodes CDR1 SGHNT and CDR2 YYREEE (reference sequence). The CDR3 DNA reads as TGTGCCACCTCCTCGACAGGGTGGAACACTGAAGCTTTCTTT. This translates into CATSSTGWNTEAFF.

The rearrangement links TRBV7-9 to TRBJ1-3; possible D gene TRBD1, 5 bases. Per germline, CDR1 SEHNR and CDR2 FQNEAQ (reference sequence). The V and J ends lost 0 bases and 8 bases respectively, with 17 bases between them. This CDR3 spans 16 amino acids. The CDR3 bases are TGTGCCAGCAGCTTAGCGCTCTCTGGGGGAGGACACACCATATATTTT. It encodes CASSLALSGGGHTIYF.

This rearrangement joins TRBV20-1 to TRBJ1-5; TRBD1 might be the D (5 bases). The V end lost 0 bases, the J end lost 2 bases, and 23 bases lay between the germline ends. CDR1 and CDR2 (germline): DFQATT, SNEGSKA (reference sequence). This CDR3 contains 19 residues. In DNA form, the CDR3 reads TGCAGTGCTAGAGATCAGGGTCAGAGTGGGGGATGGGGCAATCAGCCCCAGCATTTT. As protein: CSARDQGQSGGWGNQPQHF.

The chain combines TRBV7-6 with TRBJ2-5; D is tentatively TRBD1 or TRBD2 (7 bases each). The germline V gene encodes CDR1 SGHVS and CDR2 FNYEAQ. The V end was cut by 6 bases, the J end by 4 bases, with 24 bases between. This CDR3 contains 17 residues. CDR3 DNA sequence: TGTGCCAGCAGACGTGACAGGGTGGGAGGGTCAGCAGAGACCCAGTACTTC. Residues: CASRRDRVGGSAETQYF.

This clonotype has just one count. CDR3 bases: TGCGCCAGCAGCTTGGGGGACAGTTCAGCCTACGAGCAGTACTTC. This codes for CASSLGDSSAYEQYF. The rearrangement joins TRBV5-1 to TRBJ2-7; 7 bases are a match to TRBD1. The junction had 5 bases not matched to a gene; V was cut back by 0 bases and J by 2 bases. This CDR3 has 15 amino acids. Germline CDR1 reads SGHRS; CDR2 reads YFSETQ.

This sequence joins TRBV6-1 and TRBJ2-5; 9 nucleotides align to TRBD1. CDR1 is MNHNS, CDR2 SASEGT, per germline. V shed 0 bases, J shed 4 bases, and the junction held 3 bases outside the gene matches. CDR3 length: 15 amino acids. This CDR3 is CASSEAGQGRETQYF. CDR3 nucleotides: TGTGCCAGCAGTGAAGCTGGACAGGGGAGAGAGACCCAGTACTTC.

This chain joins TRBV5-1 and TRBJ2-2; 8 positions match TRBD2. Germline CDR1 SGHRS, CDR2 YFSETQ. The CDR3 totals 19 residues. After removal of 7 bases from V and 0 bases from J, the junction contained 17 bases not matched to a gene. This chain's CDR3 is CASGHQGAGASTNTGELFF. For the CDR3, the DNA is TGCGCCAGCGGCCATCAAGGAGCGGGAGCATCCACGAACACCGGGGAGCTGTTTTTT. The variable domain in full, completed from reference TRBV5-1 and TRBJ2-2, reads KAGVTQTPRYLIKTRGQQVTLSCSPISGHRSVSWYQQTPGQGLQFLFEYFSETQRNKGNFPGRFSGRQFSNSRSEMNVSTLELGDSALYLCASGHQGAGASTNTGELFFGEGSRLTVL.